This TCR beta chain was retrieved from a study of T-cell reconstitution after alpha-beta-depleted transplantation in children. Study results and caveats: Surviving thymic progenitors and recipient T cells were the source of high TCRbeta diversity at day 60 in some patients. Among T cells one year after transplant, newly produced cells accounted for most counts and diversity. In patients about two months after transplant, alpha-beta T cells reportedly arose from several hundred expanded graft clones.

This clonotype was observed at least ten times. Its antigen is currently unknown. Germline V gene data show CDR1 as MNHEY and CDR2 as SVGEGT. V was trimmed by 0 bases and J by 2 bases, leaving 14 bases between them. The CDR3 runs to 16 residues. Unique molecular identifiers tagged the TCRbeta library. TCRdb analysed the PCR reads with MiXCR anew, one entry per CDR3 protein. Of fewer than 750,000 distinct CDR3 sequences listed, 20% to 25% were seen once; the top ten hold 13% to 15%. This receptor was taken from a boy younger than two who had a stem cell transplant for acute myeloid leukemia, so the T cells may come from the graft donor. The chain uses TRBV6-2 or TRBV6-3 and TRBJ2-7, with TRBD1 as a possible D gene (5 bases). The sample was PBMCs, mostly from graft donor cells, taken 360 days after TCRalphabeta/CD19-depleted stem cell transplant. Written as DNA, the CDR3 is TGTGCCAGCAGTTACTCGGAGACAGATTCCCCCTACGAGCAGTACTTC. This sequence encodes CASSYSETDSPYEQYF.